The rows below give T cell receptor beta chains drawn from one sample of a study of technical replicates of blood from several donors. Assay: immunoSEQ multiplex PCR; the TCRdb copy retains only in-frame clones and omits some. Among roughly 15,000 clones listed, around 81% were seen once. The sequencing input was PBMCs. The receptor source for this set is a human donor in good health. Both conserved end residues are part of each CDR3. The D gene is left open where the match is weak. Where a row states a size, it is once, few, many or the class of an expanded clone; other rows omit it.

TRBV6-1	TRBD1	-	14	TRBJ1-1	CASRRGQLNTEAFF	TGTGCCAGCAGGCGGGGACAGCTGAACACTGAAGCTTTCTTT
TRBV10-1	-	few	11	TRBJ2-5	CASSSGETQYF	TGCGCCAGCAGCTCAGGGGAGACCCAGTACTTC
TRBV7-9	TRBD2	-	15	TRBJ2-1	CASSATSGRVDEQFF	TGTGCCAGCAGCGCTACTAGCGGGAGGGTCGATGAGCAGTTCTTC
TRBV7-9	-	-	16	TRBJ1-5	CASSPGQISSYQPQHF	TGTGCCAGCAGCCCAGGACAGATATCTTCTTATCAGCCCCAGCATTTT
TRBV7-8	-	-	15	TRBJ2-7	CASSLSQGGPYEQYF	TGTGCCAGCAGCTTGAGCCAGGGGGGCCCCTACGAGCAGTACTTC
TRBV2	-	-	14	TRBJ1-3	CASSVGGAGNTIYF	TGTGCCAGCAGTGTTGGCGGGGCTGGAAACACCATATATTTT
TRBV5-1	TRBD2	-	14	TRBJ2-5	CASGGGSGQETQYF	TGCGCCAGCGGAGGCGGGAGTGGCCAAGAGACCCAGTACTTC
TRBV7-8	-	once	16	TRBJ1-1	CASSVDPGKGNTEAFF	TGTGCCAGCAGCGTGGACCCCGGGAAAGGGAACACTGAAGCTTTCTTT
TRBV6-5	TRBD1	-	14	TRBJ2-7	CASSWGQGGYEQYF	TGTGCCAGCAGTTGGGGACAGGGGGGCTACGAGCAGTACTTC
TRBV5-1	TRBD1	-	14	TRBJ1-1	CASSPGQGNTEAFF	TGCGCCAGCAGCCCGGGACAGGGGAACACTGAAGCTTTCTTT
TRBV5-1	TRBD1	-	15	TRBJ1-1	CASSNGIQGAPEAFF	TGCGCCAGCAGCAATGGCATTCAGGGGGCGCCTGAAGCTTTCTTT
TRBV5-5	-	-	14	TRBJ1-1	CASSAQGMNTEAFF	TGTGCCAGCAGCGCCCAGGGGATGAACACTGAAGCTTTCTTT
TRBV2	TRBD1	-	15	TRBJ1-3	CASRTTGGSGNTIYF	TGTGCCAGCAGGACGACAGGGGGTTCGGGAAACACCATATATTTT
TRBV7-9	-	-	13	TRBJ2-3	CASSPLATDTQYF	TGTGCCAGCAGCCCGTTAGCGACCGATACGCAGTATTTT
TRBV6-4	-	-	13	TRBJ1-1	CASSVRGGTEAFF	TGTGCCAGCAGTGTAAGGGGTGGCACTGAAGCTTTCTTT
TRBV5-4	-	-	13	TRBJ2-1	CASSFDRHNEQFF	TGTGCCAGCAGCTTTGACAGACACAATGAGCAGTTCTTC
TRBV10-1	-	few	12	TRBJ2-7	CASSLQEGEQYF	TGCGCCAGCAGTTTACAGGAAGGCGAGCAGTACTTC
TRBV19	-	few	14	TRBJ1-1	CASTIGRGLGEAFF	TGTGCCAGTACCATAGGTCGGGGGTTGGGTGAAGCTTTCTTT
TRBV10-1	-	once	14	TRBJ2-7	CASKENSGPYEQYF	TGCGCCAGCAAAGAAAATAGCGGACCCTACGAGCAGTACTTC
TRBV20-1	-	-	11	TRBJ2-1	CSGLGANEQFF	TGCAGTGGTCTGGGGGCAAATGAGCAGTTCTTC
TRBV6-5	-	-	14	TRBJ1-1	CASSYSIPGTEAFF	TGTGCCAGCAGTTACTCGATCCCGGGGACTGAAGCTTTCTTT
TRBV27	-	-	16	TRBJ2-7	CASSLVAVPSGYEQYF	TGTGCCAGCAGTTTAGTCGCCGTGCCGTCCGGCTACGAGCAGTACTTC
TRBV6-1	-	once	13	TRBJ1-2	CASTASQGYGYTF	TGTGCCAGCACCGCCTCACAGGGATATGGCTACACCTTC
TRBV29-1	TRBD1	-	13	TRBJ2-3	CSVDRGTADTQYF	TGCAGCGTGGACAGGGGAACGGCAGATACGCAGTATTTT
TRBV5-1	TRBD1	-	14	TRBJ2-5	CASSLTGGRETQYF	TGCGCCAGCAGCTTGACAGGGGGCAGAGAGACCCAGTACTTC
TRBV5-6	TRBD1	-	14	TRBJ2-7	CASSPGTGFYEQYF	TGTGCCAGCAGCCCCGGGACAGGGTTTTACGAGCAGTACTTC
TRBV19	-	-	11	TRBJ2-7	CATKGSYEQYF	TGTGCCACCAAGGGGTCCTACGAGCAGTACTTC
TRBV10-3	-	-	13	TRBJ1-5	CAISGSSNQPQHF	TGTGCCATTTCAGGGTCTTCGAATCAGCCCCAGCATTTT
TRBV11-3	TRBD2	-	18	TRBJ2-1	CASSLDQGGTSGINEQFF	TGTGCCAGCAGCTTAGATCAGGGGGGGACTAGCGGGATAAATGAGCAGTTCTTC
TRBV30	TRBD2	-	15	TRBJ2-3	CAWTLRLAVTDTQYF	TGTGCCTGGACCTTACGCCTAGCGGTCACAGATACGCAGTATTTT
TRBV2	TRBD1	-	14	TRBJ1-1	CASSVGQTNTEAFF	TGTGCCAGCAGCGTGGGACAGACTAACACTGAAGCTTTCTTT
TRBV10-2	-	-	14	TRBJ2-1	CASSDKHSYNEQFF	TGCGCCAGCAGTGACAAGCACTCCTACAATGAGCAGTTCTTC
TRBV7-2	-	-	14	TRBJ2-2	CASSLASGTGELFF	TGTGCCAGCAGCTTAGCCTCAGGGACCGGGGAGCTGTTTTTT
TRBV9	TRBD1	-	15	TRBJ2-7	CASSVSGQGTYEQYF	TGTGCCAGCAGCGTATCTGGACAGGGAACCTACGAGCAGTACTTC
TRBV7-3	-	-	13	TRBJ2-5	CASSGDSQETQYF	TGTGCCAGCAGCGGCGACAGTCAAGAGACCCAGTACTTC
TRBV7-2	-	-	14	TRBJ1-3	CASSFPGFGNTIYF	TGTGCCAGCAGCTTCCCAGGATTTGGAAACACCATATATTTT
TRBV7-9	-	few	13	TRBJ2-7	CASSLDNPYEQYF	TGTGCCAGCAGCTTAGATAATCCCTACGAGCAGTACTTC
TRBV23-1	TRBD1	-	19	TRBJ1-3	CASSQPGQGLNFSGNTIYF	TGCGCCAGCAGTCAGCCGGGACAGGGGTTAAATTTCTCTGGAAACACCATATATTTT
TRBV6-5	TRBD1	-	14	TRBJ1-1	CASSRDRGYTEAFF	TGTGCCAGCAGTCGGGACAGGGGCTACACTGAAGCTTTCTTT
TRBV5-6	-	-	15	TRBJ1-4	CASSSAGERGEKLFF	TGTGCCAGCAGCTCCGCTGGGGAAAGGGGTGAAAAACTGTTTTTT
TRBV27	TRBD2	-	15	TRBJ2-7	CASSPPPSGRYEQYF	TGTGCCAGCAGTCCACCCCCCAGCGGGAGGTACGAGCAGTACTTC
TRBV5-4	TRBD2	-	15	TRBJ2-7	CASSRGLAGVDEQYF	TGTGCCAGCAGTCGGGGACTAGCGGGAGTGGACGAGCAGTACTTC